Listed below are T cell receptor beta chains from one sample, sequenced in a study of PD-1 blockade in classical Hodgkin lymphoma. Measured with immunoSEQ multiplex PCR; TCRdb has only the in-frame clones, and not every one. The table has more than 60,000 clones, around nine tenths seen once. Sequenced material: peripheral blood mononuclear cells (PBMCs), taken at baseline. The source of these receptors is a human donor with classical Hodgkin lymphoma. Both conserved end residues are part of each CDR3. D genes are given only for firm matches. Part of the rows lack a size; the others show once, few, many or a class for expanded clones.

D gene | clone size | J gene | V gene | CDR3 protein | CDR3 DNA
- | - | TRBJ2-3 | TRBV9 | CASSVGGGWGTDTQYF | TGTGCCAGCAGCGTAGGTGGGGGGTGGGGCACAGATACGCAGTATTTT
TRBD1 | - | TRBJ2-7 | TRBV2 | CASRDRAQTSYEQYF | TGTGCCAGCAGGGACAGGGCCCAAACCTCCTACGAGCAGTACTTC
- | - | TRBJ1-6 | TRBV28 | CASSRAYSYNSPLHF | TGTGCCAGCAGTAGGGCCTACTCCTATAATTCACCCCTCCACTTT
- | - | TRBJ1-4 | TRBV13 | CASSIRGPGIEKLFF | TGTGCCAGCAGCATCCGGGGCCCGGGTATTGAAAAACTGTTTTTT
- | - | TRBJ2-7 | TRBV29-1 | CSVTGAGSSYEQYF | TGCAGCGTTACGGGGGCAGGGAGCTCCTACGAGCAGTACTTC
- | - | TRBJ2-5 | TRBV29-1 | CSVGKQGFETQYF | TGCAGCGTTGGCAAACAGGGTTTTGAGACCCAGTACTTC
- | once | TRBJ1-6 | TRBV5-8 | CASSLRVSNSPLHF | TGTGCCAGCAGCTTGCGGGTATCGAATTCACCCCTCCACTTT
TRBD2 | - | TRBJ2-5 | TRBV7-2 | CASSLGLAEETQYF | TGTGCCAGCAGCTTGGGACTAGCGGAAGAGACCCAGTACTTC
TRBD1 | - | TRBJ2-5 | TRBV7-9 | CASSLEVGDRGRTETQYF | TGTGCCAGCAGCTTAGAAGTGGGGGACAGGGGAAGAACGGAGACCCAGTACTTC
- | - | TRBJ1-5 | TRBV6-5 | CASSEGNQPQHF | TGTGCCAGCAGCGAAGGCAATCAGCCCCAGCATTTT
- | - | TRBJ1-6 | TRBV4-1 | CASSQSDPIVSPLHF | TGCGCCAGCAGCCAATCGGACCCGATAGTTTCACCCCTCCACTTT
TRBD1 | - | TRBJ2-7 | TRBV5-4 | CASSLGEDRGSYEQYF | TGTGCCAGCAGCTTGGGGGAGGACAGGGGTTCCTACGAGCAGTACTTC
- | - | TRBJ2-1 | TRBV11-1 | CATTPGSSYNEQFF | TGTGCCACCACCCCAGGGAGCTCCTACAATGAGCAGTTCTTC
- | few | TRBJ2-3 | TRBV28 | CASNMQTTDTQYF | TGTGCCAGCAATATGCAGACCACAGATACGCAGTATTTT
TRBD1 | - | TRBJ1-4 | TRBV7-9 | CASSSRGRGVEKLFF | TGTGCCAGCAGCTCAAGGGGGCGCGGAGTTGAAAAACTGTTTTTT
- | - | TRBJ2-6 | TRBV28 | CASSFSASGANVLTF | TGTGCCAGCAGTTTTTCTGCTTCCGGGGCCAACGTCCTGACTTTC
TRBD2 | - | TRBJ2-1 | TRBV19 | CASSIFSGGLYNEQFF | TGTGCCAGTAGTATTTTCTCGGGGGGGCTTTACAATGAGCAGTTCTTC
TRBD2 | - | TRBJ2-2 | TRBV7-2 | CASSLKAGGTGELFF | TGTGCCAGCAGCTTAAAGGCGGGGGGCACCGGGGAGCTGTTTTTT
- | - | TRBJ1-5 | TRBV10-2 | CASSESIEPQHF | TGCGCCAGCAGTGAGTCAATCGAGCCCCAGCATTTT
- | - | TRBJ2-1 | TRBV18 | CASSPPAENEQFF | TGTGCCAGCTCACCACCGGCTGAAAATGAGCAGTTCTTC
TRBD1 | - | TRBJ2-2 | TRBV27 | CASSPIVGTGGFLAGELFF | TGTGCCAGCAGTCCCATTGTCGGGACAGGGGGCTTTCTGGCCGGGGAGCTGTTTTTT
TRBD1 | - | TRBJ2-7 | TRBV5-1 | CASSLAGGDYEQYF | TGCGCCAGCAGCTTGGCAGGGGGAGACTACGAGCAGTACTTC
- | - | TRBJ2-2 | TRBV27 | CASRRQETGELFF | TGTGCCAGCAGAAGACAGGAAACCGGGGAGCTGTTTTTT
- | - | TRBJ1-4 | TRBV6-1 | CASSVTGPTNEKLFF | TGTGCCAGCAGCGTAACAGGGCCAACTAATGAAAAACTGTTTTTT
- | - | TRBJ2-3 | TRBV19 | CASSIDGANTQYF | TGTGCCAGTAGTATAGATGGGGCTAATACGCAGTATTTT